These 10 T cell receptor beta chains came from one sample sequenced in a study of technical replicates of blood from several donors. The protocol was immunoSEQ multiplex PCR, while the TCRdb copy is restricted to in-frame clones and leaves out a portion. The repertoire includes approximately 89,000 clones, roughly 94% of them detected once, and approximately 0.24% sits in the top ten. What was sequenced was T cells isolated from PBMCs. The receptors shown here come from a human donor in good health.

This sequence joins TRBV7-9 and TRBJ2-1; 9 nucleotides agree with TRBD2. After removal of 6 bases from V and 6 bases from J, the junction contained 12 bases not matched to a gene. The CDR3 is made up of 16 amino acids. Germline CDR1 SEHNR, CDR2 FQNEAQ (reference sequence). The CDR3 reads CASSTIPPSGTNEQFF. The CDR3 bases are TGTGCCAGCAGTACCATCCCCCCTAGCGGGACCAATGAGCAGTTCTTC.

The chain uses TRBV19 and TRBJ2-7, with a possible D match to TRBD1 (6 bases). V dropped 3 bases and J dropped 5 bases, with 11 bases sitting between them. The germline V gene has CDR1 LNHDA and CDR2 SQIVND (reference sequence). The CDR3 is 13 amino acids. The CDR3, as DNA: TGTGCCAGTAGTATCTCCCAGGGGAACGAGCAGTACTTC. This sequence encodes CASSISQGNEQYF.

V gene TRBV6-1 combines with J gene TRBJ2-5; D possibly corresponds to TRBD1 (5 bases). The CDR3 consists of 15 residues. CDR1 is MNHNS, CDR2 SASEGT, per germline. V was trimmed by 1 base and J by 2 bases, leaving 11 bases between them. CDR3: CASSEGSGLQETQYF. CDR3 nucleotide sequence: TGTGCCAGCAGTGAAGGTTCAGGGTTACAAGAGACCCAGTACTTC.

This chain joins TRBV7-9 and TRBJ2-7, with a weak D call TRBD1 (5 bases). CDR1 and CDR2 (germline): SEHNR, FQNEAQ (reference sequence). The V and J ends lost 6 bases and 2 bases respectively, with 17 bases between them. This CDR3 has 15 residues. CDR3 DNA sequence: TGTGCCAGCAGGTCCCAAGGGGCATTTGCCTACGAGCAGTACTTC. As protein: CASRSQGAFAYEQYF. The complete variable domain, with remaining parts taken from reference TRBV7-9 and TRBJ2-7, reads DTGVSQNPRHKITKRGQNVTFRCDPISEHNRLYWYRQTLGQGPEFLTYFQNEAQLEKSRLLSDRFSAERPKGSFSTLEIQRTEQGDSAMYLCASRSQGAFAYEQYFGPGTRLTVT.

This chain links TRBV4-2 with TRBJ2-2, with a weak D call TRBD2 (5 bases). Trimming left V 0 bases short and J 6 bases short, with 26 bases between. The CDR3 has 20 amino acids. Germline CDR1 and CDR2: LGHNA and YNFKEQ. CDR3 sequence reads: CASSQEMVVRGFSGSGELFF. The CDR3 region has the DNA TGTGCCAGCAGCCAAGAGATGGTGGTACGGGGATTTTCCGGGTCCGGGGAGCTGTTTTTT.

The CDR3 loop is CASSDSAFGTTTTYGYTF. The CDR3 DNA reads TGTGCCAGCAGTGACTCCGCGTTTGGGACAACGACCACCTATGGCTACACCTTC. V gene TRBV6-4 combines with J gene TRBJ1-2, with D perhaps TRBD1 (6 bases). Trimming cost V 0 bases and J 4 bases, with 21 bases left between them. Germline V lookup: CDR1 MRHNA, CDR2 SNTAGT. This CDR3 has 18 amino acids.

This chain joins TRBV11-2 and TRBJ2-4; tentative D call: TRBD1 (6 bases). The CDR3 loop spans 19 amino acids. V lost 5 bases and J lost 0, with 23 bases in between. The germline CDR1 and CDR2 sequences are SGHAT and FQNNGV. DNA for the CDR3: TGTGCCAGCAGCCCACCCTTGAGTATGACAGGACTAGCCAAAAACATTCAGTACTTC. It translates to CASSPPLSMTGLAKNIQYF.

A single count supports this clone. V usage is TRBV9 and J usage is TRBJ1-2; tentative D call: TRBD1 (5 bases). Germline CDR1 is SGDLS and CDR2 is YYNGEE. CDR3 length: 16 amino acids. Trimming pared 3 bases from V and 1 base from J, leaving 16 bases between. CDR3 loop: CASSAQTGLNNYGYTF. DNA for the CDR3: TGTGCCAGCAGCGCGCAAACGGGACTGAATAACTATGGCTACACCTTC.

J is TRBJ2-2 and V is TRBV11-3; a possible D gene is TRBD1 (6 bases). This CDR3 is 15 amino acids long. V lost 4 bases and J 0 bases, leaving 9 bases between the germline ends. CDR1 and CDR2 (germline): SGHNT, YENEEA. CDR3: CASSSSGANTGELFF. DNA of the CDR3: TGTGCCAGCAGCTCCTCAGGGGCGAACACCGGGGAGCTGTTTTTT.

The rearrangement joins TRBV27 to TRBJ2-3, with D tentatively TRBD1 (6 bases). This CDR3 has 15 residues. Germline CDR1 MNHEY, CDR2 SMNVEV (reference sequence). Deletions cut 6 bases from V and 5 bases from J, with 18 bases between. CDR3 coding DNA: TGTGCCAGCAGGGGGGCCGCCCTTGGGGAAGATACGCAGTATTTT. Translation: CASRGAALGEDTQYF.